These 31 T cell receptor beta chains share one sample of origin, sequenced in a study of CD8 T cells in ankylosing spondylitis. MiXCR, run by TCRdb on the 5' RACE reads, gives a single entry per CDR3 protein. The table records 250,000 to 400,000 distinct CDR3 sequences, around 10% of them present only once. Sequencing was carried out using blood, either unsorted or a sorted T cell fraction (not recorded which). All receptors come from a female donor with ankylosing spondylitis or in good health (not recorded which).

This clonotype was seen ten or more times. The chain recombines TRBV25-1 with TRBJ2-4, with 7 positions matching TRBD2. The CDR3 is made up of 17 amino acids. Germline trimming cut 2 bases from V and 3 bases from J; bases unmatched to any gene: 10. The V gene's germline CDR1 is MGHDK and CDR2 SYGVNS. The CDR3 DNA is TGTGCCAGCAGTGAAAGTGGGGGGGGGAACAACAAAAACATTCAGTACTTC. This sequence encodes CASSESGGGNNKNIQYF.

Ten or more counts support this clonotype. The chain carries TRBV28 and TRBJ2-6; D gene unclear. V dropped 2 bases and J dropped 0 bases, with 14 bases sitting between them. The CDR3 is made up of 18 amino acids. Germline values: CDR1 MDHEN, CDR2 SYDVKM. For the CDR3, the DNA is TGTGCCAGCAGTTTAGTTGGCGCCACGAGCTCTGGGGCCAACGTCCTGACTTTC. As protein: CASSLVGATSSGANVLTF. Full variable domain (missing parts from reference TRBV28 and TRBJ2-6): DVKVTQSSRYLVKRTGEKVFLECVQDMDHENMFWYRQDPGLGLRLIYFSYDVKMKEKGDIPEGYSVSREKKERFSLILESASTNQTSMYLCASSLVGATSSGANVLTFGAGSRLTVL.

Concerning this clonotype: Compared with germline, one end of the junction differs, possibly owing to a read error. The rearrangement joins TRBV12-3 or TRBV12-4 to TRBJ2-5; D is perhaps TRBD2 (7 bases). This CDR3 has 18 residues. CDR3 nucleotide sequence: TGTGCCATCAGTTTCTTCAGTAGGGGGGGTCAATGGAAAGAGACCCAGTACTTC. Protein product: CAISFFSRGGQWKETQYF.

The CDR3 DNA reads as TGTGCCACCAGTGGCGTGACAGGGGGCATGGGTACCGGGGAGCTGTTTTTT. Protein product: CATSGVTGGMGTGELFF. The rearrangement joins TRBV24-1 to TRBJ2-2; TRBD1 matches 10 bases. The V gene's germline CDR1 is KGHDR and CDR2 SFDVKD. The CDR3 runs to 17 residues. The V and J ends lost 5 bases and 5 bases, in that order; junction bases with no gene match: 10.

This chain uses TRBV5-1 with TRBJ1-5, with D possibly TRBD1 on 5 matching bases. The CDR3 covers 15 residues. V was cut by 4 bases and J by 6 bases, with 17 bases left in between. CDR1 is SGHRS, CDR2 YFSETQ, per germline. CDR3 region: CASSQEGQGSQPQHF. The CDR3 bases are TGCGCCAGCAGCCAAGAAGGGCAGGGTAGTCAGCCCCAGCATTTT.

In this sample, this clonotype turned up once. The DNA for the CDR3 is TGTGCCAGCTCAGGGCGGGACTACACAGATACGCAGTATTTT. This codes for CASSGRDYTDTQYF. The genes are TRBV18 and TRBJ2-3; 7 bases align to TRBD2. Germline V gene sequence: CDR1 KGHSH, CDR2 LQKENI. This CDR3 region has 14 residues. Trimming took 5 bases from V and 2 from J; bases not matched to a gene: 4. The complete variable domain, with remaining parts taken from reference TRBV18 and TRBJ2-3, reads NAGVMQNPRHLVRRRGQEARLRCSPMKGHSHVYWYRQLPEEGLKFMVYLQKENIIDESGMPKERFSAEFPKEGPSILRIQQVVRGDSAAYFCASSGRDYTDTQYFGPGTRLTVL.

As concerns this clonotype: One junction end disagrees with the germline gene, perhaps due to a read error. CDR3 nucleotide sequence: TGCGGCAGCAGCAGGGGCGCTGACACAGATACGCAGTATTTT. It yields the protein CGSSRGADTDTQYF. V usage is TRBV5-1 and J usage is TRBJ2-3, with a tentative D call TRBD1 (6 bases). Germline V lookup: CDR1 SGHRS, CDR2 YFSETQ. This CDR3 contains 14 residues. Using reference TRBV5-1 and TRBJ2-3 for the parts outside the CDR3, the full variable domain is KAGVTQTPRYLIKTRGQQVTLSCSPISGHRSVSWYQQTPGQGLQFLFEYFSETQRNKGNFPGRFSGRQFSNSRSEMNVSTLELGDSALYLCGSSRGADTDTQYFGPGTRLTVL.

The V call is TRBV6-1, the J call TRBJ2-1; D gene uncertain. Germline-derived CDR1 and CDR2 are MNHNS and SASEGT. The CDR3 has 12 residues. V was trimmed by 3 bases and J by 12 bases, leaving 12 bases between them. CDR3 loop: CASSDLRESQFF. The CDR3 nucleotides read TGTGCCAGCAGTGACCTTAGGGAATCGCAGTTCTTC.

With regard to this clonotype: Possible read error: a much larger clone is one base away. This chain connects TRBV7-2 to TRBJ2-1; TRBD1 aligns across 7 bases. V gave up 5 bases and J gave up 9 bases; unmatched junction bases: 7. This CDR3 has 13 amino acids. Germline loops: CDR1 SGHTA, CDR2 FQGNSA. The CDR3 loop reads CASSPRQGTEQFF. The CDR3 DNA is TGTGCCAGCAGCCCACGACAGGGCACTGAGCAGTTCTTC.

There are many counts of this clonotype. J is TRBJ1-1 and V is TRBV5-1, with TRBD1 as a possible D gene (5 bases). Deletions cut 5 bases from V and 6 bases from J, with 17 bases between. This CDR3 contains 14 residues. Germline-derived CDR1 and CDR2 are SGHRS and YFSETQ. As DNA, the CDR3 is TGCGCCAGCAGAGGTGGGGACTACGGCGCTGAAGCTTTCTTT. It is translated as CASRGGDYGAEAFF. The full variable domain, rest sourced from reference TRBV5-1 and TRBJ1-1, is KAGVTQTPRYLIKTRGQQVTLSCSPISGHRSVSWYQQTPGQGLQFLFEYFSETQRNKGNFPGRFSGRQFSNSRSEMNVSTLELGDSALYLCASRGGDYGAEAFFGQGTRLTVV.

The rearrangement links TRBV2 to TRBJ2-3, with 7 bases aligning to TRBD2. J lost 6 bases, V lost 9 bases, and 9 bases had no gene match. The CDR3 consists of 13 residues. Germline V gives CDR1 SNHLY, CDR2 FYNNEI. CDR3 sequence: CASQRDGGDTQYF. In DNA form, the CDR3 reads TGTGCCAGTCAGCGGGATGGTGGCGATACGCAGTATTTT.

The sample holds a few counts of this clonotype. This chain joins TRBV11-2 and TRBJ2-5; 10 nucleotides align to TRBD2. Germline lookup yields CDR1 SGHAT and CDR2 FQNNGV. Trimming removed 3 bases from V and 4 bases from J; junction bases left unmatched: 5. The CDR3 is 15 residues long. Written as DNA, the CDR3 is TGTGCCAGCAGCTTCACCGGGACTAGCGTAGAGACCCAGTACTTC. Translating gives CASSFTGTSVETQYF.

In this sample, this clonotype turned up once. The chain carries TRBV19 and TRBJ1-5; D gene unclear. The CDR3 runs 14 residues. Germline loops: CDR1 LNHDA, CDR2 SQIVND (reference sequence). V dropped 1 base and J dropped 7 bases, with 11 bases sitting between them. The CDR3 is CASSIVRVEQPQHF. DNA for the CDR3: TGTGCCAGTAGTATAGTAAGGGTCGAACAGCCCCAGCATTTT.

This clonotype was counted many times. This chain connects TRBV5-1 to TRBJ2-7; D not certain. CDR3 length: 14 residues. CDR1 is SGHRS and CDR2 is YFSETQ in the germline V gene. Trimming removed 4 bases from V and 4 bases from J, with 15 bases in between. The CDR3 region is CASSILDPAYEQYF. DNA of the CDR3: TGCGCCAGCAGCATCCTCGACCCGGCGTACGAGCAGTACTTC.

Worth noting for this clonotype: Being one base from a much bigger clone, this may be a read error. This chain joins TRBV5-1 and TRBJ1-1, with D uncertain. The length of the CDR3 is 19 residues. The V gene's germline CDR1 is SGHRS and CDR2 YFSETQ. Trimming took off 2 bases at V and 4 bases at J, with 27 bases between the two ends. The CDR3 protein is CASSFMVWGLSAWATEAFF. The CDR3 bases are TGCGCCAGCAGCTTTATGGTTTGGGGTTTATCCGCGTGGGCCACTGAAGCTTTCTTT.

This clonotype was observed a handful of times. The chain couples TRBV12-3 or TRBV12-4 to TRBJ1-2; the D is unclear. Trimming removed 3 bases at V and 8 bases at J, with 13 bases between. CDR3 length: 13 residues. CDR3 DNA: TGTGCCAGCAGTTTGGCAAGGGCGGGCGGCTACACCTTC. This translates into CASSLARAGGYTF.

Many counts were recorded for this clonotype. CDR3 bases: TGTGCCAGCAGTAAGACTAGCGGGAGAAGTACCGGGGAGCTGTTTTTT. It codes for CASSKTSGRSTGELFF. This sequence joins TRBV6-1 and TRBJ2-2; 12 bases are shared with TRBD2. The germline V gene encodes CDR1 MNHNS and CDR2 SASEGT. The J segment lost 5 bases and the V segment lost 5 bases, leaving 6 bases of the junction unmatched. The CDR3 has 16 amino acids.

This clonotype was observed at least ten times. This sequence joins TRBV20-1 and TRBJ1-5; TRBD1 matches at 10 bases. Germline CDR1 is DFQATT and CDR2 is SNEGSKA (reference sequence). The CDR3 has 15 amino acids. V trimming: 4 bases; J trimming: 4 bases; junction bases outside the gene matches: 7. The CDR3 sequence is CSANHRDRGNQPQHF. As DNA, the CDR3 is TGCAGTGCTAACCACCGGGACAGGGGTAATCAGCCCCAGCATTTT.

This clonotype occurred many times. The chain has TRBV10-3 and TRBJ2-7, with a possible D match to TRBD2 (6 bases). Germline CDR1 reads ENHRY; CDR2 reads SYGVKD. Trimming removed 7 bases at V and 4 bases at J, with 14 bases between. The CDR3 has 13 amino acids. CDR3 in DNA: TGTGCCATCATGGGGGGATCGGGGTACGAGCAGTACTTC. This encodes CAIMGGSGYEQYF.

This clonotype showed up just a few times. The chain joins TRBV12-3 or TRBV12-4 to TRBJ1-5; TRBD1 matches 7 bases. J gave up 1 base and V 4 bases, and 10 bases lay outside the gene matches. This CDR3 has 17 residues. The CDR3 nucleotides read TGTGCCAGCAGTTCCCCCTGGCAGGGGGGGAGCAATCAGCCCCAGCATTTT. Translating gives CASSSPWQGGSNQPQHF.

There are a few counts of this clonotype. V and J are TRBV7-2 and TRBJ2-5, with no clear D. V was trimmed by 1 base and J by 1 base, leaving 7 bases between them. CDR1 is SGHTA, CDR2 FQGNSA, per germline. The CDR3 is 14 amino acids. Written as DNA, the CDR3 is TGTGCCAGCAGCTTAGGGAGTTTCCAAGAGACCCAGTACTTC. Protein: CASSLGSFQETQYF. Variable domain in full (rest from reference TRBV7-2 and TRBJ2-5): GAGVSQSPSNKVTEKGKDVELRCDPISGHTALYWYRQSLGQGLEFLIYFQGNSAPDKSGLPSDRFSAERTGGSVSTLTIQRTQQEDSAVYLCASSLGSFQETQYFGPGTRLLVL.

As to this clonotype: The junction differs from germline at one of its ends, possibly a read error. The chain is built from TRBV20-1 and TRBJ2-7; 12 bases are a match to TRBD2. This CDR3 is 17 amino acids long. Germline lookup yields CDR1 DFQATT and CDR2 SNEGSKA (reference sequence). The CDR3 nucleotides read TGCTGTGCTAGACTCTGGGGACTAGCGGGCAGCTCCTACGAGCAGTACTTC. Its protein is CCARLWGLAGSSYEQYF.

To note about this clonotype: An end of the junction does not agree with germline; a read error may underlie this. This chain uses TRBV6-5 with TRBJ1-2, with 8 bases lining up with TRBD1. Germline CDR1 and CDR2: MNHEY and SVGAGI. The CDR3 loop spans 15 amino acids. CDR3 sequence: CDSSPSDRAIGGYTF. The CDR3, as DNA: TGTGACAGCAGTCCCTCGGACAGGGCCATTGGAGGCTACACCTTC.

This clonotype was detected only a few times. This chain uses TRBV7-9 with TRBJ2-3; no reliable D call. Germline V gene data show CDR1 as SEHNR and CDR2 as FQNEAQ (reference sequence). The CDR3 loop spans 15 amino acids. Deletions cut 4 bases from V and 4 bases from J, with 15 bases between. The CDR3, as DNA: TGTGCCAGCAGCTCAGACATGGTTATTTCAGATACGCAGTATTTT. Its protein is CASSSDMVISDTQYF.

This clonotype appeared many times. The chain joins TRBV6-2 or TRBV6-3 to TRBJ1-5, with TRBD1 as a possible D gene (6 bases). The V end lost 6 bases, the J end lost 7 bases, and 16 bases lay between the germline ends. Germline V lookup: CDR1 MNHEY, CDR2 SVGEGT. The CDR3 has 14 residues. CDR3 DNA sequence: TGTGCCAGCAGAGAGGGGGGTGTCAGGCAGCCCCAGCATTTT. Translating it yields CASREGGVRQPQHF.

Ten or more counts support this clonotype. The gene calls are TRBV10-3 and TRBJ1-1, with unresolved D. Germline CDR1 ENHRY, CDR2 SYGVKD. Trimming took off 3 bases at V and 3 bases at J, with 11 bases between the two ends. CDR3 length: 14 amino acids. CDR3 sequence reads: CAISDGTGHTEAFF. The CDR3 DNA is TGTGCCATCAGTGATGGCACTGGGCACACTGAAGCTTTCTTT.

This clonotype occurred a few times. The chain combines TRBV7-2 with TRBJ1-3; D remains unclear. V shed 0 bases and J shed 0 bases, with 9 bases lying between them. Looked up from germline, CDR1 is SGHTA and CDR2 is FQGNSA. The CDR3 sequence is 16 residues long. The CDR3 nucleotides are TGTGCCAGCAGCTTAGCGCCAGATCGCTCTGGAAACACCATATATTTT. This gives the protein CASSLAPDRSGNTIYF.

This clonotype was recorded at least ten times. The chain carries TRBV15 and TRBJ1-2; D ambiguous. Deletions cut 0 bases from V and 1 base from J, with 9 bases between. In germline, CDR1 is LNHNV, CDR2 YYDKDF (reference sequence). This CDR3 is built from 15 residues. The CDR3 loop reads CATSRDKGFNYGYTF. The CDR3 region has the DNA TGTGCCACCAGCAGAGATAAAGGATTTAACTATGGCTACACCTTC.

This clonotype was detected ten times or more. The chain recombines TRBV28 with TRBJ2-7; TRBD1 is a possible D gene (5 bases). V was clipped by 2 bases and J by 2 bases, with 10 bases between them. CDR1 and CDR2 (germline): MDHEN, SYDVKM. This CDR3 comprises 14 residues. The CDR3 here is CASSLGHTTYEQYF. CDR3 in DNA: TGTGCCAGCAGTTTAGGACACACTACCTACGAGCAGTACTTC.

This clonotype was seen more than once but under ten times. V is TRBV7-2 and J is TRBJ2-5; TRBD2 aligns across 7 bases. V dropped 5 bases and J dropped 5; count of bases not matched to a gene: 11. Germline CDR1 SGHTA, CDR2 FQGNSA. CDR3 length: 15 amino acids. Here the CDR3 reads CASSRASGQRETQYF. CDR3 sequence (DNA): TGTGCCAGCAGCCGGGCTAGCGGCCAACGGGAGACCCAGTACTTC.

The J gene is TRBJ2-6, the V gene TRBV4-3, with 7 bases identical to TRBD1. From germline, CDR1 is LGHNA and CDR2 YSLEER. Trimming cost V 0 bases and J 4 bases; bases outside gene matches: 3. There are 16 residues in the CDR3. CDR3 residues: CASSQDQGVGANVLTF. In DNA form, the CDR3 reads TGCGCCAGCAGCCAAGATCAGGGGGTCGGGGCCAACGTCCTGACTTTC.